This TCR beta chain was obtained from a study of identical twins. On this clonotype: Antigen specificity is unknown.

Broader study findings: Weaker excess twin sharing was observed in beta out-of-frame sequences.

TCRdb used MiXCR to reprocess the 5' RACE reads, holding one entry per CDR3 protein. The table has more than 200,000 distinct CDR3 sequences, more than 13% seen once. The CDR3 is made up of 16 amino acids. CDR1 is SEHNR and CDR2 is FQNEAQ in the germline V gene (reference sequence). Losses at the gene ends were 1 base for V and 6 bases for J; bases not matched to a gene: 12. The sequenced sample consisted of memory (CD45RO+) T cells sorted from blood. The chain joins TRBV7-9 to TRBJ2-7; 7 bases fit TRBD2. The sequence derives from a woman between 18 and 29 years old in good health. DNA of the CDR3: TGTGCCAGCAGCTTAGTGGACGGGGAGGGTAAGACCGAGCAGTACTTC. It encodes CASSLVDGEGKTEQYF.